Shown below are 30 T cell receptor beta chains from a single sample sequenced in a study of OX40 agonist ivuxolimab in advanced cancers. TCRdb's copy holds only in-frame clones and misses some; the assay was immunoSEQ multiplex PCR. The table records about 100,000 clones, under 95% of them present only once. This specimen was CD4+ or CD8+ T cells sorted from blood, taken in a trial of the OX40 agonist ivuxolimab. The receptors originated from an adult with an advanced solid tumor such as melanoma, head and neck, liver or kidney cancer.

The rearrangement links TRBV15 to TRBJ2-3; D gene uncertain. Germline CDR1 LNHNV, CDR2 YYDKDF (reference sequence). With 2 bases removed from V and 0 bases from J, the gap between germline ends came to 6 bases. The CDR3 is made up of 14 amino acids. CDR3 in DNA: TGTGCCACCAGCAGATCGACTAGCACAGATACGCAGTATTTT. It encodes CATSRSTSTDTQYF. Using reference TRBV15 and TRBJ2-3 for the parts outside the CDR3, the full variable domain is DAMVIQNPRYQVTQFGKPVTLSCSQTLNHNVMYWYQQKSSQAPKLLFHYYDKDFNNEADTPDNFQSRRPNTSFCFLDIRSPGLGDTAMYLCATSRSTSTDTQYFGPGTRLTVL.

With respect to this clone: The germline gene is not matched at one end of the junction; a read error may be the cause. The V call is TRBV2, the J call TRBJ2-5; no clear D. Germline V gene sequence: CDR1 SNHLY, CDR2 FYNNEI. The CDR3 runs to 10 residues. In DNA, the CDR3 is TGTGCCAGCAGAGAAGAGACCCAGTACTTC. Translated: CASREETQYF.

The rearrangement joins TRBV11-2 to TRBJ2-3; the match to TRBD2 covers 15 bases. The V gene end was trimmed by 4 bases and the J gene end by 5 bases; junction bases not matched to a gene: 4. The CDR3 contains 16 residues. Germline-derived CDR1 and CDR2 are SGHAT and FQNNGV. The CDR3 DNA follows: TGTGCCAGCAGCTCGGGACTAGCGGGAGGAAGAGATACGCAGTATTTT. It specifies CASSSGLAGGRDTQYF.

The J gene is TRBJ2-1, the V gene TRBV19; D remains ambiguous. This CDR3 spans 14 amino acids. V shed 3 bases and J shed 6 bases, with 12 bases lying between them. Per germline, CDR1 LNHDA and CDR2 SQIVND (reference sequence). CDR3 in DNA: TGTGCCAGTAGTATCCAGATTTTAGGCAATGAGCAGTTCTTC. Encoded protein: CASSIQILGNEQFF.

V and J are TRBV5-1 and TRBJ2-5; TRBD1 aligns across 8 bases. Germline-derived CDR1 and CDR2 are SGHRS and YFSETQ. V dropped 4 bases and J dropped 5; count of bases not matched to a gene: 7. This CDR3 spans 14 amino acids. CDR3 loop: CASSQGQEVETQYF. The CDR3 DNA sequence: TGCGCCAGCAGCCAGGGACAGGAGGTTGAGACCCAGTACTTC.

This chain links TRBV7-9 with TRBJ1-2; a weak D match, TRBD1 (5 bases). The V end lost 3 bases, the J end lost 8 bases, and 16 bases lay between the germline ends. The length of the CDR3 is 14 residues. Germline V CDR1 and CDR2: SEHNR, FQNEAQ (reference sequence). The CDR3 sequence is CASSLEATGSGYTF. The CDR3 DNA is TGTGCCAGCAGCTTGGAGGCAACAGGTTCCGGCTACACCTTC.

This chain connects TRBV5-1 to TRBJ2-3; TRBD1 is a possible D gene (5 bases). Trimming removed 3 bases at V and 3 bases at J, with 11 bases between. Germline values: CDR1 SGHRS, CDR2 YFSETQ. The CDR3 runs to 14 residues. The CDR3, as DNA: TGCGCCAGCAGCTGGGGCAGCGATACAGATACGCAGTATTTT. Encoded protein: CASSWGSDTDTQYF.

The CDR3 DNA sequence: TGTGCCAGCAGCTTAGGAGGTTTCGAGACCCAGTACTTC. Translation: CASSLGGFETQYF. The rearrangement links TRBV7-2 to TRBJ2-5, with D unclear. The CDR3 has 13 amino acids. Germline CDR1 SGHTA, CDR2 FQGNSA. The V gene lost 1 base and the J gene lost 5 bases, with 8 bases spanning the gap.

The chain links TRBV7-2 to TRBJ2-7; D not resolved. V gave up 1 base and J gave up 0 bases, with 4 bases separating them. The CDR3 spans 13 residues. Germline V gene sequence: CDR1 SGHTA, CDR2 FQGNSA. The CDR3 spells CASSLDSSYEQYF. The CDR3 DNA follows: TGTGCCAGCAGCTTAGATTCCTCCTACGAGCAGTACTTC. The full variable domain, its missing parts supplied by reference TRBV7-2 and TRBJ2-7, is GAGVSQSPSNKVTEKGKDVELRCDPISGHTALYWYRQSLGQGLEFLIYFQGNSAPDKSGLPSDRFSAERTGGSVSTLTIQRTQQEDSAVYLCASSLDSSYEQYFGPGTRLTVT.

The J gene is TRBJ2-3, the V gene TRBV4-1; D gene ambiguous. The V gene's germline CDR1 is MGHRA and CDR2 YSYEKL. Trimming cost V 0 bases and J 0 bases, with 13 bases left between them. CDR3 length equals 17 residues. The CDR3 reads CASSQDRARSSTDTQYF. CDR3 bases: TGCGCCAGCAGCCAAGATCGAGCGCGCTCTAGCACAGATACGCAGTATTTT.

This sequence joins TRBV25-1 and TRBJ1-1; D is perhaps TRBD1 (6 bases). Germline V gene data show CDR1 as MGHDK and CDR2 as SYGVNS. V lost 6 bases and J lost 3, with 17 bases in between. This CDR3 spans 15 amino acids. The DNA for the CDR3 is TGTGCCAGCAGCGAAGGTGGGGGGCGAGACACTGAAGCTTTCTTT. This translates into CASSEGGGRDTEAFF.

This clone came up once. The CDR3 here is CASKTGSTYNEQFF. In nucleotides, the CDR3 is TGTGCCAGCAAAACCGGGAGCACCTACAATGAGCAGTTCTTC. The chain has TRBV6-5 and TRBJ2-1; D perhaps matches TRBD2 (6 bases). Deletions cut 7 bases from V and 2 bases from J, with 12 bases between. There are 14 residues in the CDR3. In germline, CDR1 is MNHEY, CDR2 SVGAGI.

The chain employs TRBV7-9 and TRBJ1-2; 11 nucleotides align to TRBD1. Germline V CDR1 and CDR2: SEHNR, FQNEAQ (reference sequence). Unmatched junction bases numbered 5, after V lost 5 bases and J lost 0 bases. The CDR3 is made up of 16 amino acids. The CDR3 region has the DNA TGTGCCAGCAGCCTATGGGGACAGGGGGCTAACTATGGCTACACCTTC. Translated, it gives CASSLWGQGANYGYTF.

The CDR3 loop is CASSLGFSVPEQFF. The CDR3 nucleotides are TGCGCCAGCAGCTTGGGGTTTAGCGTTCCTGAGCAGTTCTTC. This chain connects TRBV5-1 to TRBJ2-1; tentative D call: TRBD2 (5 bases). Trimming took 0 bases from V and 9 from J, leaving 13 bases between them. The V gene's germline CDR1 is SGHRS and CDR2 YFSETQ. This CDR3 spans 14 amino acids.

The J gene is TRBJ1-1, the V gene TRBV5-4, with unresolved D. Germline CDR1 reads SGHNT; CDR2 reads YYREEE (reference sequence). The ends were cut back, 4 bases at V and 0 bases at J, with 7 bases in the middle. This CDR3 is built from 13 residues. In DNA form, the CDR3 reads TGTGCCAGCAGCCCACAATTGAACACTGAAGCTTTCTTT. Its protein is CASSPQLNTEAFF.

In regard to this clone: The same CDR3 also results from other DNA sequences found in this sample. The chain combines TRBV18 with TRBJ2-7; tentatively, D is TRBD1 (5 bases). Trimming pared 3 bases from V and 1 base from J, leaving 7 bases between. CDR1 and CDR2 from the germline V gene are KGHSH and LQKENI. The CDR3 has 13 amino acids. CDR3 nucleotide sequence: TGTGCCAGCTCACCGGGGCAGTCCTACGAGCAGTACTTC. Translation: CASSPGQSYEQYF.

This chain uses TRBV4-2 with TRBJ2-1; no clear D gene. The CDR3 runs to 14 residues. CDR1 LGHNA and CDR2 YNFKEQ come from the germline V gene. The V end was cut by 0 bases, the J end by 8 bases, with 11 bases between. For the CDR3, the DNA is TGTGCCAGCAGCCAAGATTTCGCCATCTATGAGCAGTTCTTC. It translates to CASSQDFAIYEQFF.

This clone was seen only once. The rearrangement links TRBV28 to TRBJ1-1; D call uncertain. Germline-derived CDR1 and CDR2 are MDHEN and SYDVKM. The length of the CDR3 is 13 residues. Trimming pared 7 bases from V and 1 base from J, leaving 10 bases between. CDR3 in DNA: TGTGCCAGCAACGCGGGCTCGAACACTGAAGCTTTCTTT. Translated, it gives CASNAGSNTEAFF.

This rearrangement joins TRBV14 to TRBJ2-3; 7 bases match TRBD1. Germline-derived CDR1 and CDR2 are SGHDN and FVKESK. The CDR3 is 14 residues long. V lost 4 bases and J lost 3; bases outside the gene matches: 4. In nucleotides, the CDR3 is TGTGCCAGCAGCCGACTGACAGGGACAGATACGCAGTATTTT. This gives the protein CASSRLTGTDTQYF.

The table lists this clone with a count of one. This rearrangement joins TRBV7-6 to TRBJ1-5; 9 bases match TRBD1. Trimming cost V 5 bases and J 4 bases; bases outside gene matches: 6. Germline lookup yields CDR1 SGHVS and CDR2 FNYEAQ. The CDR3 is 15 amino acids. The CDR3 spells CASSPGTGLNQPQHF. CDR3 nucleotides: TGTGCCAGCAGCCCCGGGACAGGGTTGAATCAGCCCCAGCATTTT.

This chain connects TRBV5-8 to TRBJ1-5; D may be TRBD1 (6 bases). V was cut by 5 bases and J by 4 bases, with 10 bases left in between. Germline CDR1 and CDR2: SGHTS and YDEGEE. The CDR3 totals 13 residues. CDR3 sequence reads: CASRRTVNQPQHF. The CDR3 DNA sequence: TGTGCCAGCAGACGGACAGTAAATCAGCCCCAGCATTTT.

The chain is built from TRBV5-1 and TRBJ2-2; 7 nucleotides line up with TRBD1. The CDR3 has 16 amino acids. CDR1 is SGHRS, CDR2 YFSETQ, per germline. The V segment lost 3 bases and the J segment 4 bases; nucleotides outside the gene matches: 9. The CDR3 DNA reads TGCGCCAGCAGCTGGGAGACAGGGATAGGCACCGGGGAGCTGTTTTTT. Translating gives CASSWETGIGTGELFF. The complete variable domain, with remaining parts taken from reference TRBV5-1 and TRBJ2-2, reads KAGVTQTPRYLIKTRGQQVTLSCSPISGHRSVSWYQQTPGQGLQFLFEYFSETQRNKGNFPGRFSGRQFSNSRSEMNVSTLELGDSALYLCASSWETGIGTGELFFGEGSRLTVL.

CDR3 amino acids: CASSTPGVANEKLFF. Here the CDR3 DNA reads TGTGCCAGCAGCACCCCGGGGGTAGCTAATGAAAAACTGTTTTTT. The chain is built from TRBV7-8 and TRBJ1-4, with TRBD1 as a possible D gene (5 bases). Trimming took 5 bases from V and 3 from J, leaving 13 bases between them. CDR1 is SGHVS and CDR2 is FQNEAQ in the germline V gene. The CDR3 is 15 residues long. The full variable domain, completed using reference TRBV7-8 and TRBJ1-4, is GAGVSQSPRYKVAKRGQDVALRCDPISGHVSLFWYQQALGQGPEFLTYFQNEAQLDKSGLPSDRFFAERPEGSVSTLKIQRTQQEDSAVYLCASSTPGVANEKLFFGSGTQLSVL.

This rearrangement joins TRBV10-1 to TRBJ2-1; possibly TRBD2 for D (7 bases). The CDR3 is made up of 17 amino acids. Germline V gene sequence: CDR1 WNHNN, CDR2 SYGVQD (reference sequence). V lost 6 bases and J lost 5, with 23 bases in between. CDR3 in amino acids: CASSDAGRGKGDNEQFF. The CDR3 DNA is TGCGCCAGCAGCGACGCAGGGCGGGGGAAGGGGGACAATGAGCAGTTCTTC.

The chain joins TRBV5-4 to TRBJ2-1; 13 nucleotides align to TRBD2. CDR3 length: 16 residues. Germline-derived CDR1 and CDR2 are SGHNT and YYREEE (reference sequence). After removal of 2 bases from V and 4 bases from J, the junction contained 3 bases not matched to a gene. This CDR3 is CASSLTTSGRYNEQFF. CDR3 coding DNA: TGTGCCAGCAGCTTAACGACTAGCGGGAGGTACAATGAGCAGTTCTTC.

CDR3 protein: CASSLASPGYTF. In DNA, the CDR3 is TGTGCCAGCAGTTTAGCGTCCCCTGGCTACACCTTC. The genes are TRBV28 and TRBJ1-2; D ambiguous. Per germline, CDR1 MDHEN and CDR2 SYDVKM. The V and J ends lost 2 bases and 7 bases respectively, with 8 bases between them. The CDR3 covers 12 residues.

This clone was picked up one time. DNA for the CDR3: TGTGCCAGCAGGTCGGGACAGGGCTTCTCCTACGAGCAGTACTTC. Encoded protein: CASRSGQGFSYEQYF. The rearrangement uses TRBV6-5 and TRBJ2-7; TRBD1 aligns across 9 bases. The CDR3 totals 15 residues. Unmatched junction bases numbered 6, after V lost 6 bases and J lost 0 bases. In germline, CDR1 is MNHEY, CDR2 SVGAGI.

The chain couples TRBV7-3 to TRBJ1-1; D might be TRBD1 (6 bases). The CDR3 totals 15 residues. Germline CDR1 and CDR2: SGHTA and FQGTGA. The V gene lost 5 bases and the J gene lost 1 base, with 14 bases spanning the gap. The CDR3 loop is CASSRQGNSNTEAFF. The CDR3 nucleotides are TGTGCCAGCAGCAGGCAGGGGAACTCGAACACTGAAGCTTTCTTT.

The rearrangement uses TRBV6-6 and TRBJ2-5, with 10 bases fitting TRBD2. Matching the DNA end better, TRBJ2-7 makes the J call doubtful. Per the germline V gene, CDR1 is MNHNY and CDR2 is SVGAGI (reference sequence). The CDR3 spans 16 residues. For the CDR3, the DNA is TGTGCCAGCAGTCCCTGGACTAGCGGTTGGGGCGACGAGCAGTACTTC. The encoded protein is CASSPWTSGWGDEQYF.

This chain connects TRBV25-1 to TRBJ1-4; D possibly corresponds to TRBD1 (5 bases). From germline, CDR1 is MGHDK and CDR2 SYGVNS. Trimming removed 6 bases at V and 5 bases at J, with 16 bases between. CDR3 length: 15 residues. The CDR3 loop is CASSLNGAANEKLFF. The CDR3, as DNA: TGTGCCAGCAGCCTGAACGGGGCGGCGAATGAAAAACTGTTTTTT.